Below are 29 T cell receptor beta chains sequenced from a single sample in a study. TCRdb itself ran the RT-PCR reads through MiXCR, one entry per CDR3 protein. The sample consists of almost 700,000 distinct CDR3 sequences, approximately 15% of them appearing once. Sequencing was carried out using memory CD4+ T cells from blood. These receptor sequences come from a female donor in good health, serving as a healthy control.

This clonotype appeared many times. At one end the junction does not follow the germline gene, possibly because of a read error. V is TRBV3-1 and J is TRBJ2-2, with D possibly matching TRBD1 (6 bases). This CDR3 spans 15 amino acids. The germline V gene encodes CDR1 LGHDT and CDR2 YNNKEL (reference sequence). CDR3 sequence (DNA): TGTGCCAGCAGCCTAAGGACAGTGAACGCCGGGGAGCTGTTTTTT. It codes for CASSLRTVNAGELFF.

Concerning this clonotype itself: The junction shows a germline mismatch at one end, possibly a read error. The chain carries TRBV5-1 and TRBJ2-1, with D perhaps TRBD1 (6 bases). This CDR3 is 14 amino acids long. Germline V gene lookup returns CDR1 SGHRS and CDR2 YFSETQ. CDR3 nucleotide sequence: TGCGCCAGCAGTCCCGCAGGGGATTACAATGGGCAGTTCTTC. Its translation: CASSPAGDYNGQFF.

The V call is TRBV5-1, the J call TRBJ2-2; D is ambiguous. Trimming took off 4 bases at V and 4 bases at J, with 8 bases between the two ends. The length of the CDR3 is 13 residues. Germline V CDR1 and CDR2: SGHRS, YFSETQ. The CDR3 is CASSEVLTGELFF. The DNA of the CDR3 is TGCGCCAGCAGCGAAGTCCTCACCGGGGAGCTGTTTTTT. Looking up the rest from reference TRBV5-1 and TRBJ2-2 gives the full variable domain: KAGVTQTPRYLIKTRGQQVTLSCSPISGHRSVSWYQQTPGQGLQFLFEYFSETQRNKGNFPGRFSGRQFSNSRSEMNVSTLELGDSALYLCASSEVLTGELFFGEGSRLTVL.

The chain couples TRBV27 to TRBJ1-1, with D possibly matching TRBD1 (6 bases). The V end lost 4 bases, the J end lost 6 bases, and 12 bases lay between the germline ends. Germline assignment: CDR1 MNHEY and CDR2 SMNVEV (reference sequence). There are 13 residues in the CDR3. CDR3 sequence (DNA): TGTGCCAGCAGTTATCAGGGGCGGGCTGAAGCTTTCTTT. Its protein is CASSYQGRAEAFF.

The rearrangement links TRBV28 to TRBJ1-1; D is ambiguous. Trimming pared 3 bases from V and 6 bases from J, leaving 8 bases between. From germline, CDR1 is MDHEN and CDR2 SYDVKM. The CDR3 totals 12 residues. The CDR3 loop reads CASSLGTSEAFF. DNA for the CDR3: TGTGCCAGCAGTTTGGGCACTTCTGAAGCTTTCTTT. The whole variable domain, remainder taken from reference TRBV28 and TRBJ1-1, is DVKVTQSSRYLVKRTGEKVFLECVQDMDHENMFWYRQDPGLGLRLIYFSYDVKMKEKGDIPEGYSVSREKKERFSLILESASTNQTSMYLCASSLGTSEAFFGQGTRLTVV.

This clonotype was recorded many times. This chain joins TRBV6-5 and TRBJ2-7; D gene uncertain. CDR3 length equals 13 residues. Between the trimmed V and J ends, which lost 3 bases and 1 base, there was a span of 7 bases. The germline V gene encodes CDR1 MNHEY and CDR2 SVGAGI. CDR3 sequence (DNA): TGTGCCAGCAGTTATGGCTGGTCCTACGAGCAGTACTTC. Its translation: CASSYGWSYEQYF.

A few counts support this clonotype. The chain has TRBV7-2 and TRBJ1-1; D perhaps matches TRBD1 (5 bases). V lost 4 bases to trimming and J lost 1 base, with 19 bases between them. The CDR3 runs 17 residues. The germline V gene encodes CDR1 SGHTA and CDR2 FQGNSA. As DNA, the CDR3 is TGTGCCAGCAGCTCACGTGCCAAGTTGGGGACGAACACTGAAGCTTTCTTT. Translation gives CASSSRAKLGTNTEAFF.

This clonotype was seen many times. The rearrangement joins TRBV20-1 to TRBJ1-4, with D perhaps TRBD1 (6 bases). V was cut by 4 bases and J by 4 bases, with 10 bases left in between. The germline CDR1 and CDR2 sequences are DFQATT and SNEGSKA (reference sequence). The CDR3 totals 13 residues. The CDR3 reads CSATDSFNEKLFF. In DNA, the CDR3 is TGCAGTGCTACGGACAGCTTTAATGAAAAACTGTTTTTT.

This clonotype was seen many times. This rearrangement joins TRBV7-8 to TRBJ1-4; D not certain. The length of the CDR3 is 15 residues. The V end was cut by 5 bases, the J end by 3 bases, with 13 bases between. Germline CDR1 and CDR2: SGHVS and FQNEAQ. The CDR3 bases are TGTGCCAGCAGCCAAACGAGGAGGGCTAATGAAAAACTGTTTTTT. The encoded protein is CASSQTRRANEKLFF.

The CDR3 DNA follows: TGCAGTGCTTGCGGGACGCTCCAAGAGACCCAGTACTTC. It encodes CSACGTLQETQYF. V usage is TRBV20-1 and J usage is TRBJ2-5; tentative D call: TRBD2 (6 bases). The CDR3 has 13 amino acids. Germline CDR1 reads DFQATT; CDR2 reads SNEGSKA (reference sequence). The V and J ends lost 5 bases and 1 base respectively, with 11 bases between them.

This sequence joins TRBV12-3 or TRBV12-4 and TRBJ1-1; D unresolved. The CDR3 totals 13 residues. V gave up 9 bases and J gave up 8 bases, with 19 bases separating them. CDR3 sequence: CASGSGRKVEAFF. Written as DNA, the CDR3 is TGTGCCAGTGGGAGCGGGAGAAAAGTCGAAGCTTTCTTT.

The chain couples TRBV5-5 to TRBJ1-2, with 7 bases aligning to TRBD1. This CDR3 is 13 amino acids long. Germline V CDR1 and CDR2: SGHKS, YYEKEE (reference sequence). Trimming took 10 bases from V and 2 from J; bases not matched to a gene: 8. CDR3 protein: CAGRQGENYGYTF. The CDR3 coding sequence is TGTGCCGGTAGACAGGGAGAAAACTATGGCTACACCTTC.

The DNA of the CDR3 is TGTGCCAGCGGCACCATATGGCGGCAGTACTTC. This sequence encodes CASGTIWRQYF. The chain uses TRBV28 and TRBJ2-7; D uncertain. The germline V gene encodes CDR1 MDHEN and CDR2 SYDVKM. The CDR3 is made up of 11 amino acids. Trimming stripped 8 bases from V and 9 bases from J, with 14 bases between.

This clonotype was detected a few times. The J gene is TRBJ1-1, the V gene TRBV4-1; no definite D call. Trimming cost V 2 bases and J 5 bases, with 12 bases left between them. The CDR3 totals 14 residues. Germline CDR1 MGHRA, CDR2 YSYEKL. In DNA, the CDR3 is TGCGCCAGCAGCCAACAGACACTTATGACTGAAGCTTTCTTT. Translation: CASSQQTLMTEAFF.

CDR3 sequence (DNA): TGTGCCAGCAGTTTAGCGGGGAAGTGCGGAGGTGGCTACACCTTC. It encodes CASSLAGKCGGGYTF. V and J are TRBV12-3 or TRBV12-4 and TRBJ1-2, with unresolved D. The V gene lost 0 bases and the J gene lost 7 bases, with 15 bases spanning the gap. CDR3 length: 15 amino acids.

The sample holds a few counts of this clonotype. This chain connects TRBV6-5 to TRBJ2-1; the D is unclear. This CDR3 has 13 residues. The germline gives CDR1 MNHEY, CDR2 SVGAGI. Trimming removed 4 bases at V and 7 bases at J, with 11 bases between. The CDR3 region is CASSSLDTNEQFF. The CDR3 DNA is TGTGCCAGCAGTTCACTCGACACTAATGAGCAGTTCTTC.

The J gene is TRBJ2-1, the V gene TRBV5-1; 9 bases are a match to TRBD2. The V segment lost 3 bases and the J segment 7 bases; nucleotides outside the gene matches: 11. The CDR3 length is 16 residues. Germline CDR1 is SGHRS and CDR2 is YFSETQ. The CDR3 nucleotides read TGCGCCAGCAGCTCCGGGGGCGGGAGGGCCTTTAATGAGCAGTTCTTC. Amino acids: CASSSGGGRAFNEQFF. The full variable domain, rest sourced from reference TRBV5-1 and TRBJ2-1, is KAGVTQTPRYLIKTRGQQVTLSCSPISGHRSVSWYQQTPGQGLQFLFEYFSETQRNKGNFPGRFSGRQFSNSRSEMNVSTLELGDSALYLCASSSGGGRAFNEQFFGPGTRLTVL.

This rearrangement joins TRBV12-3 or TRBV12-4 to TRBJ2-3; 7 bases map to TRBD1. The J segment lost 2 bases and the V segment lost 5 bases, leaving 4 bases of the junction unmatched. The CDR3 is 14 residues long. Written as DNA, the CDR3 is TGTGCCAGCAGTACAGGGGTAATCACAGATACGCAGTATTTT. This sequence encodes CASSTGVITDTQYF.

The chain carries TRBV2 and TRBJ2-7; 7 nucleotides line up with TRBD2. This CDR3 is built from 16 residues. Trimming cost V 8 bases and J 1 base; bases outside gene matches: 14. The germline V gene encodes CDR1 SNHLY and CDR2 FYNNEI. The CDR3, as DNA: TGTGCCAGCCATGGGGGGGTGATTAATTATTCCTACGAGCAGTACTTC. This encodes CASHGGVINYSYEQYF.

With regard to this clonotype: A much larger clone differs by one base, so this may be a read error. The V gene is TRBV7-8, the J gene TRBJ2-3; weak D call: TRBD2 (5 bases). Germline V gene sequence: CDR1 SGHVS, CDR2 FQNEAQ. The CDR3 has 17 residues. For the CDR3, the DNA is TGTGCCGGCAGCCCCCTAATGAGGGTTGGTAGCACAGATACGCAGTATTTT. It specifies CAGSPLMRVGSTDTQYF.

This clonotype was counted ten times or more. CDR3 in amino acids: CASSLMTGEDQPQHF. CDR3 nucleotides: TGCGCCAGCAGCTTGATGACAGGCGAGGATCAGCCCCAGCATTTT. The genes are TRBV5-1 and TRBJ1-5; a possible D gene is TRBD1 (6 bases). There are 15 residues in the CDR3. Germline V lookup: CDR1 SGHRS, CDR2 YFSETQ. Between the trimmed V and J ends, which lost 1 base and 5 bases, there was a span of 13 bases.

This clonotype showed up many times. This chain links TRBV12-3 or TRBV12-4 with TRBJ2-3; 8 bases are shared with TRBD2. The CDR3 extends over 16 amino acids. Unmatched junction bases numbered 12, after V lost 6 bases and J lost 4 bases. Here the CDR3 reads CASSRPRSGSPDTQYF. CDR3 nucleotides: TGTGCCAGCAGCCGCCCTAGGAGCGGGAGCCCAGATACGCAGTATTTT.

The V gene is TRBV7-8, the J gene TRBJ2-3; 9 bases fit TRBD2. With 1 base clipped from V and 6 bases from J, the junction kept 14 bases outside the gene matches. This CDR3 is 18 amino acids long. Germline assignment: CDR1 SGHVS and CDR2 FQNEAQ. The CDR3: CASSLGKGREGLPDTQYF. As DNA, the CDR3 is TGTGCCAGCAGCTTAGGAAAGGGGCGGGAGGGCCTCCCGGATACGCAGTATTTT.

This clonotype has just a few counts. V usage is TRBV4-3 and J usage is TRBJ2-1; 8 nucleotides agree with TRBD2. The CDR3 length is 15 residues. J lost 5 bases, V lost 8 bases, and 11 bases had no gene match. Per germline, CDR1 LGHNA and CDR2 YSLEER. CDR3 protein: CASGQTGRVHNEQFF. For the CDR3, the DNA is TGCGCCAGCGGACAGACCGGGAGGGTACACAATGAGCAGTTCTTC.

V is TRBV20-1 and J is TRBJ2-1; maybe TRBD2 (6 bases). The V end was cut by 5 bases, the J end by 5 bases, with 16 bases between. Germline V gives CDR1 DFQATT, CDR2 SNEGSKA (reference sequence). This CDR3 is 14 amino acids long. This chain's CDR3 is CSAPAGTWDNEQFF. CDR3 DNA sequence: TGCAGTGCTCCGGCCGGGACTTGGGACAATGAGCAGTTCTTC.

This clonotype was observed a few times. This chain uses TRBV27 with TRBJ1-1; maybe TRBD1 (5 bases). V shed 4 bases and J shed 0 bases, with 21 bases lying between them. CDR1 is MNHEY and CDR2 is SMNVEV in the germline V gene (reference sequence). CDR3 length equals 18 residues. CDR3 in amino acids: CASSSTGGATEMNTEAFF. CDR3 in DNA: TGTGCCAGCAGTTCTACCGGAGGGGCTACCGAAATGAACACTGAAGCTTTCTTT.

This clonotype was observed many times. This sequence joins TRBV7-2 and TRBJ2-7, with 11 bases identical to TRBD2. CDR1 is SGHTA, CDR2 FQGNSA, per germline. V gave up 5 bases and J gave up 5 bases; unmatched junction bases: 8. The CDR3 length is 15 residues. The CDR3, as DNA: TGTGCCAGCAGCGCGACTAGCGGGATTCTCCACGAGCAGTACTTC. Its protein is CASSATSGILHEQYF.

Comment on this clonotype: No DNA is shown, since the ends of the CDR3 on it are uncertain; the CDR3 is the one TCRdb lists. The CDR3 sequence: CASSWGPQETQYFGPGTEAFF. V gene TRBV12-3 or TRBV12-4 combines with J gene TRBJ1-1; no check of the table's D call, TRBD1, against the DNA was made. 21 amino acids form the CDR3, both terminal residues included.

This clonotype was counted a few times. This sequence joins TRBV7-2 and TRBJ2-1; D gene unclear. V lost 6 bases, J lost 5 bases, and 17 bases lay in between. The CDR3 length is 15 residues. Germline CDR1 reads SGHTA; CDR2 reads FQGNSA. The CDR3 protein is CASRQAGVRNNEQFF. In DNA, the CDR3 is TGTGCCAGCAGGCAGGCAGGAGTACGGAACAATGAGCAGTTCTTC.